Listed below are T cell receptor beta chains from one sample, sequenced in a study of read filtering for tumor transcriptome and immune sequencing. Each CDR3 protein gets one entry after TCRdb re-called the reads with MiXCR. This sample has around 48,000 distinct CDR3 sequences, with roughly 19% found just once. Sequencing was done on a sample of a population of CD138-negative cells sorted from bone marrow. The receptors derive from a donor older than 35 with multiple myeloma. Both conserved end residues are trimmed from each CDR3. The D gene is left open where the match is weak.

TRBJ2-1 | TRBV6-1 | . | ASSPRGDRSREQF
TRBJ2-4 | TRBV6-1 | . | ASSGKGVQVGIQY
TRBJ2-5 | TRBV24-1 | . | ATAGGIQETQY
TRBJ2-7 | TRBV30 | . | AWTTPSGEQY
TRBJ1-1 | TRBV4-1 | TRBD1 | ASSQVGQGNTDTEAF
TRBJ2-5 | TRBV29-1 | . | SVGGDPAATQY
TRBJ2-5 | TRBV29-1 | TRBD1 | SVNGPQGAKTQY
TRBJ1-2 | TRBV20-1 | . | SAAREAANYGYT
TRBJ2-1 | TRBV7-2 | . | ASSLTASLGAEQF
TRBJ2-4 | TRBV2 | . | ASRGPAQGLKNIQY
TRBJ2-5 | TRBV10-3 | TRBD2 | AISESRLAGTSGETQY
TRBJ2-7 | TRBV30 | TRBD2 | AWSGLGASGRASYEQY
TRBJ1-1 | TRBV5-1 | . | ASSLARGRGQAF
TRBJ1-1 | TRBV5-6 | TRBD1 | ASSFVRRRTGVNTEAF
TRBJ2-1 | TRBV7-2 | . | ASSRVALGNEQF
TRBJ2-5 | TRBV7-9 | . | ASSFSLVPETQY
TRBJ1-5 | TRBV2 | TRBD1 | ASSETGVLNQPQH
TRBJ2-3 | TRBV28 | . | ASSLTATQY
TRBJ1-1 | TRBV28 | TRBD1 | ASRTGGPNTEAF
TRBJ1-1 | TRBV6-5 | . | ASSSTKGPQAF
TRBJ2-1 | TRBV6-1 | TRBD1 | ASRGGLGTGDNEQF
TRBJ1-1 | TRBV29-1 | . | GVGISAGDTEAF
TRBJ1-1 | TRBV28 | . | VSTPLGARGPLNTEAF
TRBJ2-3 | TRBV20-1 | TRBD2 | SASPLAGAADTQY